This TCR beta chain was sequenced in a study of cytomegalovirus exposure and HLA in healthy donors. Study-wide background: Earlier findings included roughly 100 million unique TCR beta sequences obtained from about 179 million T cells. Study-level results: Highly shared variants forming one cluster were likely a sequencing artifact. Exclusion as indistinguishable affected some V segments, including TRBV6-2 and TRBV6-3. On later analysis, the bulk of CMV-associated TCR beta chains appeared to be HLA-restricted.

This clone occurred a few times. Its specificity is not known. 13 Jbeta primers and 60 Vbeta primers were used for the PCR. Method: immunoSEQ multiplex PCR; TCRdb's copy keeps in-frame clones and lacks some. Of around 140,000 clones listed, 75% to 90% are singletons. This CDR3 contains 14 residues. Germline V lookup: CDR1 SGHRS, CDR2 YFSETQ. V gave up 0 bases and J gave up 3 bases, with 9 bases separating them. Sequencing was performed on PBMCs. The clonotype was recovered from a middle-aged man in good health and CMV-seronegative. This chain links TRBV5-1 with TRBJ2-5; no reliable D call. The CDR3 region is CASSLVVQKETQYF. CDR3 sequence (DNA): TGCGCCAGCAGCTTGGTTGTACAGAAAGAGACCCAGTACTTC.